These 26 T cell receptor beta chains were sequenced from one sample in a study of blood T cell repertoires in COVID-19. Produced via immunoSEQ multiplex PCR; TCRdb's table is partial and in-frame only. The data contain a few hundred thousand clones, roughly 86% of them singletons. Material: peripheral blood. The receptor set was obtained from a woman aged 30 to 39 who had recovered from COVID-19.

The J gene is TRBJ1-2, the V gene TRBV2; unclear D gene. The CDR3 is 13 amino acids. Trimming cost V 5 bases and J 4 bases, with 11 bases left between them. In germline, CDR1 is SNHLY, CDR2 FYNNEI. The CDR3 nucleotides are TGTGCCAGCAGTCCCAGGCTCCCCTATGGCTACACCTTC. Amino acid sequence: CASSPRLPYGYTF.

The CDR3 loop is CASSVGGGPGVNTEAFF. The CDR3 bases are TGTGCCAGCAGCGTAGGTGGGGGACCGGGGGTCAACACTGAAGCTTTCTTT. The J gene is TRBJ1-1, the V gene TRBV9; perhaps TRBD1 as D (5 bases). With 0 bases removed from V and 2 bases from J, the gap between germline ends came to 17 bases. Germline CDR1 and CDR2: SGDLS and YYNGEE. The CDR3 loop spans 17 amino acids.

The gene calls are TRBV28 and TRBJ2-5; perhaps TRBD2 as D (6 bases). This CDR3 spans 13 amino acids. Germline V lookup: CDR1 MDHEN, CDR2 SYDVKM. V lost 7 bases, J lost 0 bases, and 9 bases lay in between. The CDR3 region has the DNA TGTGCCAGCATAGGAGGGAACCAAGAGACCCAGTACTTC. Protein sequence: CASIGGNQETQYF.

This sequence joins TRBV2 and TRBJ2-7; D is possibly TRBD2 (5 bases). Germline CDR1 reads SNHLY; CDR2 reads FYNNEI. Between the trimmed V and J ends, which lost 7 bases and 1 base, there was a span of 11 bases. There are 13 residues in the CDR3. This chain's CDR3 is CASTLRGSYEQYF. CDR3 DNA sequence: TGTGCCAGCACTCTACGAGGGTCCTACGAGCAGTACTTC. Combining the CDR3 with reference TRBV2 and TRBJ2-7 gives the whole variable domain EPEVTQTPSHQVTQMGQEVILRCVPISNHLYFYWYRQILGQKVEFLVSFYNNEISEKSEIFDDQFSVERPDGSNFTLKIRSTKLEDSAMYFCASTLRGSYEQYFGPGTRLTVT.

The chain employs TRBV27 and TRBJ1-6; 7 bases map to TRBD1. Germline V CDR1 and CDR2: MNHEY, SMNVEV (reference sequence). The CDR3 extends over 12 amino acids. The V gene end was trimmed by 5 bases and the J gene end by 10 bases; junction bases not matched to a gene: 2. The DNA for the CDR3 is TGTGCCAGCAGTGACAGGGACTCACCCCTCCACTTT. Its protein is CASSDRDSPLHF.

The rearrangement links TRBV19 to TRBJ2-7; D uncertain. The germline V and J ends were trimmed by 5 bases and 1 base, with 6 bases remaining between them. CDR3 length: 12 residues. Per germline, CDR1 LNHDA and CDR2 SQIVND (reference sequence). The CDR3 reads CASSASSYEQYF. In DNA, the CDR3 is TGTGCCAGTAGTGCCAGTTCCTACGAGCAGTACTTC.

The chain employs TRBV5-4 and TRBJ1-2; TRBD1 agrees at 9 bases. With V trimmed by 0 bases and J by 4 bases, 4 bases remained unmatched. From germline, CDR1 is SGHNT and CDR2 YYREEE (reference sequence). The CDR3 is 15 amino acids. The CDR3 here is CASSLGDRVPYGYTF. DNA for the CDR3: TGTGCCAGCAGCTTGGGGGACAGGGTCCCCTATGGCTACACCTTC.

The chain has TRBV28 and TRBJ1-2, with 7 bases that match TRBD1. Germline CDR1 MDHEN, CDR2 SYDVKM. The CDR3 contains 14 residues. The V and J ends lost 6 bases and 0 bases, in that order; junction bases with no gene match: 4. The CDR3 is CASRAGTANYGYTF. The CDR3 DNA follows: TGTGCCAGCAGGGCCGGGACAGCTAACTATGGCTACACCTTC.

The V and J genes are TRBV6-5 and TRBJ2-5, with D possibly being TRBD1 (5 bases). V lost 6 bases to trimming and J lost 2 bases, with 7 bases between them. This CDR3 contains 12 residues. CDR1 and CDR2 from the germline V gene are MNHEY and SVGAGI. CDR3 sequence: CASRDIQETQYF. Written as DNA, the CDR3 is TGTGCCAGCAGGGACATTCAAGAGACCCAGTACTTC.

The CDR3 DNA reads TGTGCCAGCAGCAAAGAAGAGGGCAAATATCAGCCCCAGCATTTT. Amino acids: CASSKEEGKYQPQHF. The chain has TRBV21-1 and TRBJ1-5. TRBV21-1 is described as a pseudogene. The CDR3 runs to 15 residues.

This clone has only a few counts. The rearrangement joins TRBV5-1 to TRBJ1-1, with a tentative D call TRBD1 (6 bases). Trimming shortened V by 4 bases and J by 4 bases, and 14 bases separated the two germline ends. Per the germline V gene, CDR1 is SGHRS and CDR2 is YFSETQ. The CDR3 is 14 residues long. The chain's CDR3 is CASSAAGVSTEAFF. The CDR3 region has the DNA TGCGCCAGCAGCGCGGCAGGGGTAAGCACTGAAGCTTTCTTT.

This clone has a single count. The chain has TRBV5-6 and TRBJ2-5, with D hard to call. From germline, CDR1 is SGHDT and CDR2 YYEEEE. The CDR3 is 13 amino acids. Trimming shortened V by 0 bases and J by 1 base, and 4 bases separated the two germline ends. CDR3 sequence: CASSLASQETQYF. The CDR3 coding sequence is TGTGCCAGCAGCTTGGCTTCCCAAGAGACCCAGTACTTC.

The chain has TRBV11-1 and TRBJ2-1, with a weak D call TRBD2 (5 bases). With 7 bases removed from V and 6 bases from J, the gap between germline ends came to 22 bases. The CDR3 is 16 residues long. From germline, CDR1 is SGHAT and CDR2 FQDESV (reference sequence). The CDR3 region is CASNPGVQSRSNEQFF. The CDR3 DNA is TGTGCCAGCAACCCCGGGGTACAGTCCCGCTCCAATGAGCAGTTCTTC.

The chain couples TRBV5-6 to TRBJ1-5; unclear D gene. CDR3 length equals 13 residues. Germline V gives CDR1 SGHDT, CDR2 YYEEEE. The V and J ends lost 3 bases and 10 bases respectively, with 14 bases between them. The CDR3 region is CASSSDSLGPQHF. In DNA, the CDR3 is TGTGCCAGCAGCTCGGACTCCTTGGGTCCCCAGCATTTT.

The genes are TRBV27 and TRBJ2-1; 8 positions agree with TRBD2. Per germline, CDR1 MNHEY and CDR2 SMNVEV (reference sequence). Trimming at V came to 6 bases and at J to 0 bases, leaving 10 bases not matched to a gene. The CDR3 is 17 amino acids. Here the CDR3 reads CASRPSSGSGSYNEQFF. The CDR3 DNA is TGTGCCAGCAGGCCCTCGAGCGGGAGCGGCTCCTACAATGAGCAGTTCTTC.

This chain uses TRBV24-1 with TRBJ2-1; 9 nucleotides agree with TRBD1. The CDR3 contains 15 residues. Germline V gene lookup returns CDR1 KGHDR and CDR2 SFDVKD. Losses at the gene ends were 4 bases for V and 6 bases for J; bases not matched to a gene: 6. CDR3 amino acids: CATSDPGQGTNEQFF. In nucleotides, the CDR3 is TGTGCCACCAGTGACCCGGGACAGGGTACCAATGAGCAGTTCTTC.

CDR3: CASSPEGAISSPLHF. The CDR3 DNA reads as TGTGCCAGTAGTCCGGAGGGGGCGATTTCTTCACCCCTCCACTTT. V and J are TRBV19 and TRBJ1-6, with 7 positions matching TRBD1. Germline CDR1 reads LNHDA; CDR2 reads SQIVND (reference sequence). Trimming removed 5 bases from V and 9 bases from J; junction bases left unmatched: 10. This CDR3 spans 15 amino acids.

The chain recombines TRBV7-2 with TRBJ1-3; D is perhaps TRBD1 (5 bases). V lost 4 bases and J lost 2, with 6 bases in between. Germline-derived CDR1 and CDR2 are SGHTA and FQGNSA. The CDR3 has 13 amino acids. This CDR3 is CASSSTAGNTIYF. The CDR3 DNA follows: TGTGCCAGCAGCTCGACAGCTGGAAACACCATATATTTT.

The chain carries TRBV28 and TRBJ1-5; 8 positions agree with TRBD1. The CDR3 covers 17 residues. V shed 5 bases and J 0 bases; nucleotides not matched to a gene: 9. Germline lookup yields CDR1 MDHEN and CDR2 SYDVKM. In DNA form, the CDR3 reads TGTGCCAGCAGTCTCTTCCGGACAGGGTATAGCAATCAGCCCCAGCATTTT. Protein product: CASSLFRTGYSNQPQHF.

The chain uses TRBV2 and TRBJ1-1; 7 nucleotides match TRBD1. Per germline, CDR1 SNHLY and CDR2 FYNNEI. CDR3 length: 15 residues. V was clipped by 7 bases and J by 1 base; unmatched bases: 9. The CDR3 loop is CASKGDRTPNTEAFF. The CDR3 nucleotides are TGTGCCAGCAAGGGGGACAGAACACCGAACACTGAAGCTTTCTTT.

The chain is built from TRBV5-1 and TRBJ1-1, with 11 bases matching TRBD1. The germline gives CDR1 SGHRS, CDR2 YFSETQ. The CDR3 contains 15 residues. Germline trimming cut 4 bases from V and 2 bases from J; bases unmatched to any gene: 4. CDR3 DNA: TGCGCCAGCAGCGGACAGGGGGCAGGTAACACTGAAGCTTTCTTT. Encoded protein: CASSGQGAGNTEAFF.

The chain recombines TRBV3-1 (or the pseudogene TRBV3-2) with TRBJ2-1; TRBD2 matches at 9 bases. This CDR3 region has 17 residues. Germline trimming cut 5 bases from V and 3 bases from J; bases unmatched to any gene: 11. CDR1 and CDR2 (germline): LGHDT, YNNKEL (reference sequence). The DNA for the CDR3 is TGTGCCAGCAGCTCCAACGCGTTAGCGGGAGTCTACAATGAGCAGTTCTTC. This sequence encodes CASSSNALAGVYNEQFF.

This sequence joins TRBV7-2 and TRBJ2-3, with 8 nucleotides matching TRBD2. V gave up 1 base and J gave up 7 bases; unmatched junction bases: 16. Per the germline V gene, CDR1 is SGHTA and CDR2 is FQGNSA. The CDR3 has 18 residues. CDR3 sequence (DNA): TGTGCCAGCAGCTTAGTTGGGGCTCAGCGGGAGAAGCGAAATACGCAGTATTTT. Protein product: CASSLVGAQREKRNTQYF. Variable domain in full (rest from reference TRBV7-2 and TRBJ2-3): GAGVSQSPSNKVTEKGKDVELRCDPISGHTALYWYRQSLGQGLEFLIYFQGNSAPDKSGLPSDRFSAERTGGSVSTLTIQRTQQEDSAVYLCASSLVGAQREKRNTQYFGPGTRLTVL.

V gene TRBV24-1 combines with J gene TRBJ2-5; a weak D match, TRBD1 (6 bases). The V gene lost 4 bases and the J gene lost 7 bases, with 15 bases spanning the gap. The CDR3 length is 14 residues. From germline, CDR1 is KGHDR and CDR2 SFDVKD. The CDR3 nucleotides are TGTGCCACCAGTGAGGGGACACGGGCTGGGACCCAGTACTTC. It yields the protein CATSEGTRAGTQYF.

The chain joins TRBV19 to TRBJ1-2; the match to TRBD1 covers 8 bases. V lost 5 bases and J lost 3; bases outside the gene matches: 2. Germline CDR1 is LNHDA and CDR2 is SQIVND (reference sequence). The CDR3 covers 13 residues. CDR3 loop: CASSHRGDYGYTF. CDR3 nucleotide sequence: TGTGCCAGTAGTCACAGGGGGGACTATGGCTACACCTTC.

As for this clone: Additional DNA sequences in this sample encode the identical CDR3. This rearrangement joins TRBV11-2 to TRBJ1-2; D is unresolved. This CDR3 contains 12 residues. Between the trimmed V and J ends, which lost 1 base and 4 bases, there was a span of 4 bases. Germline values: CDR1 SGHAT, CDR2 FQNNGV. The CDR3 sequence is CASSLGGYGYTF. DNA for the CDR3: TGTGCCAGCAGCTTAGGCGGCTATGGCTACACCTTC.